Reported below is one T cell receptor (beta chain). This sample was included in a study of blood T cell repertoires in COVID-19. Libraries were prepared by immunoSEQ multiplex PCR; TCRdb keeps only in-frame clonotypes and omits some of them. The sample has 400,000 to 500,000 clones, 86% seen once. This CDR3 region has 17 residues. V dropped 5 bases and J dropped 5; count of bases not matched to a gene: 14. The germline V gene encodes CDR1 LNHDA and CDR2 SQIVND (reference sequence). The sequencing input was peripheral blood. The source of this sequence is a woman in her twenties or thirties with active or convalescent COVID-19. This chain joins TRBV19 and TRBJ2-1; 8 nucleotides match TRBD2. The CDR3 DNA is TGTGCCAGTAGTCTCCTGCCGGGAGCGGGAGAGCACAATGAGCAGTTCTTC. It codes for CASSLLPGAGEHNEQFF.